This record looks at one T cell receptor beta chain sequence and its context. The data originate from a study of cytomegalovirus exposure and HLA in healthy donors. CDR1 and CDR2 (germline): ENHRY, SYGVKD. V was cut by 6 bases and J by 8 bases, with 16 bases left in between. The CDR3 length is 13 residues. Use of 60 Vbeta and 13 Jbeta primers characterized the PCR. Profiled with immunoSEQ multiplex PCR; TCRdb holds only in-frame clones, not every one. The sample lists 200,000 to 250,000 clones, over 80% occurring once. Source material: PBMCs. This receptor was taken from a woman in her forties in good health and CMV-seropositive. This chain links TRBV10-3 with TRBJ1-1; TRBD1 might be the D (6 bases). This CDR3 reads CAISPTGTVEAFF. In DNA, the CDR3 is TGTGCCATCAGCCCCACAGGGACCGTGGAAGCTTTCTTT.